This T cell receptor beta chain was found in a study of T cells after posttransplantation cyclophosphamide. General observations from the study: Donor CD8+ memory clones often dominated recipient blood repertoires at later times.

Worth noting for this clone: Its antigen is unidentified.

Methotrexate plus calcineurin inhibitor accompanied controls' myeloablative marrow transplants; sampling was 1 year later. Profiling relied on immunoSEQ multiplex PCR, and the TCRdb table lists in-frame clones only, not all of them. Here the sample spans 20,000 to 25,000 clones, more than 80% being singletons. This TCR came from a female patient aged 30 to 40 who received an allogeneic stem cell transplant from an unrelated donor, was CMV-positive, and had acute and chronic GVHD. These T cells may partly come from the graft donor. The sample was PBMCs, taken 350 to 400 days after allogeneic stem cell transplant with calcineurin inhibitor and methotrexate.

CDR3 coding DNA: TGTGCCAGTAGTGAGTTTACCGGGGAGCTGTTTTTT. Its translation: CASSEFTGELFF. The chain uses TRBV19 and TRBJ2-2; D remains unclear. Trimming cost V 5 bases and J 5 bases, with 6 bases left between them. The CDR3 loop spans 12 amino acids. The germline V gene encodes CDR1 LNHDA and CDR2 SQIVND (reference sequence).